The clone carrying this T cell receptor beta chain was recorded at least ten times. This record comes from a study of T cells in Graves' hyperthyroidism and ophthalmopathy. Fresh peripheral blood, about 9.6 ml, yielded the PBMCs. Researchers took RNA transcripts and amplified the TCR beta CDR3 regions from them. The primer set for the first-round RT-PCR of the TCR CDR3 was HTBI. Via MiXCR, TCRdb re-called the multiplex PCR reads, giving one row per CDR3 protein. The sample records about 610,000 distinct CDR3 sequences, around 15% being singletons. Germline assignment: CDR1 MGHRA and CDR2 YSYEKL. The V gene lost 0 bases and the J gene lost 1 base, with 15 bases spanning the gap. This CDR3 spans 17 amino acids.

The sequencing sample was made of blood. V gene TRBV4-1 combines with J gene TRBJ1-1, with a tentative D call TRBD1 (5 bases). The sequence was obtained from a woman in her 40s with Graves' ophthalmopathy. The DNA for the CDR3 is TGCGCCAGCAGCCAAGAAGTCGTAAGGGGTGCGAACACTGAAGCTTTCTTT. As protein: CASSQEVVRGANTEAFF.